One T cell receptor beta chain is described in this entry. The authors ran a second PCR of roughly 6 to 11 cycles using a sample-barcoded 5' primer and a J-beta primer mix. TCRdb recomputed calls from the 5' RACE reads with MiXCR, one row per CDR3 protein. The repertoire holds around 800,000 distinct CDR3 sequences, with 40% to 50% as singletons. Trimming pared 0 bases from V and 3 bases from J, leaving 9 bases between. This CDR3 has 15 amino acids. From germline, CDR1 is LNHNV and CDR2 YYDKDF (reference sequence). These data belong to a study of blood T cells in healthy people across ages. The V and J genes are TRBV15 and TRBJ1-5, with D unclear. This clonotype was obtained from a man aged 55 to 69 in good health. Sequenced: blood. This CDR3 is CATSRDPQLNQPQHF. CDR3 nucleotide sequence: TGTGCCACCAGCAGAGACCCGCAACTCAATCAGCCCCAGCATTTT.